This T cell receptor beta chain was observed in a study of blood T cell repertoires in COVID-19. Only in-frame clones appear in the TCRdb table, and some are missing; sequencing was by immunoSEQ multiplex PCR. The sample yields 140,000 or so clones, roughly 84% seen once. Germline-derived CDR1 and CDR2 are LNHDA and SQIVND (reference sequence). The CDR3 consists of 13 residues. V was pared by 2 bases and J by 1 base, with 5 bases between. The sequence derives from a man between 60 and 70 years old with active or convalescent COVID-19. The chain uses TRBV19 and TRBJ1-1; the D is unclear. Sequenced: peripheral blood. Here the CDR3 reads CASSIRENTEAFF. In DNA, the CDR3 is TGTGCCAGTAGTATACGAGAGAACACTGAAGCTTTCTTT.